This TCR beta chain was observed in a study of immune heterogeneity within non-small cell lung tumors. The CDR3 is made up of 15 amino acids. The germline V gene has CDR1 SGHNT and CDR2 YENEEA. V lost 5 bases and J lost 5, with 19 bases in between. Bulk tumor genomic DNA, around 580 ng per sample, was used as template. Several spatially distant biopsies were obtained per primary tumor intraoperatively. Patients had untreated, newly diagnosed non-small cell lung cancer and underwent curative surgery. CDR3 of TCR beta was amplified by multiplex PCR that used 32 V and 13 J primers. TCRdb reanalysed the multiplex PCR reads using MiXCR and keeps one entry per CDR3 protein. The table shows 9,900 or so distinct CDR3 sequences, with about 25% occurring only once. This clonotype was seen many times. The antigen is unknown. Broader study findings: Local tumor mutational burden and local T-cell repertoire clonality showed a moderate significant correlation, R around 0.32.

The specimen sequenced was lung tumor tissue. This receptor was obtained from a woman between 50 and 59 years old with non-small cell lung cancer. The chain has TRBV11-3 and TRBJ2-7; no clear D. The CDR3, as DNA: TGTGCCAGCAGCCCCGACGGGCCCCCGTTGGACGAGCAGTACTTC. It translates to CASSPDGPPLDEQYF.